Detailed here is one T cell receptor beta chain. Sequencing of TCR beta was performed on blood CD8+ and CD4+ T cells. TEMRA cells underwent FACS enrichment and CD8+ and CD4+ T cells underwent negative isolation. CDR3 size: 15 residues. Germline values: CDR1 SGHNT, CDR2 YYREEE (reference sequence). V lost 3 bases, J lost 3 bases, and 16 bases lay in between. Reverse transcription of about 0.5 to 1 ug RNA used random hexamers. A multiplex approach, immunoSEQ multiplex PCR, amplified TCR beta CDR3 across 54 Vbeta and 13 Jbeta. TCRdb re-called the immunoSEQ multiplex PCR reads with MiXCR, one entry per CDR3 protein. Among 130,000 or so distinct CDR3 sequences listed, about 90% were seen once. This sample stems from a study of CD8 T cells in Susac syndrome.

Sequencing input: CD8+ T cells from PBMCs. The sequence was obtained from a human donor with multiple sclerosis. The chain uses TRBV5-4 and TRBJ2-7, with unresolved D. Here the CDR3 DNA reads TGTGCCAGCAGCTGGCTCGGCGGACCCAACTACGAGCAGTACTTC. It is translated as CASSWLGGPNYEQYF.